A single sample is the source of the 25 T cell receptor beta chains below, sequenced in a study of T cells in women clearing cervical HPV infection (dated by TCRdb to 2017 to 2018). The library was obtained by the immunoSEQ multiplex PCR assay. Held by TCRdb, this immuneACCESS table contains in-frame sequences only and omits some clones. Under half of the omission traces to an unresolved V gene where checked; the cause of the rest is unknown. This sample's table contains about 23,000 clones. The top ten clones comprise more than 8.5% of the sample. The sample taken for sequencing was blood buffy coat. Every receptor here comes from a woman aged 18 to 69 with a cervical HPV16 infection that either progressed to CIN3+ or cleared (not recorded which).

Regarding this clone: The read terminates 3 residues before the CDR3 end, so the remaining end is supplied by the germline J gene. This rearrangement joins TRBV20-1 to TRBJ1-4, with TRBD1 as a possible D gene (6 bases). The CDR3 is 15 residues long. Trimming took 1 base from V and 8 from J, leaving 17 bases between them. The germline CDR1 and CDR2 sequences are DFQATT and SNEGSKA (reference sequence). CDR3 amino acids: CSARGLGGGLEKLFF. Incomplete CDR3 DNA: TGCAGTGCTAGAGGGCTGGGGGGGGGCCTCGAAAAA.

The CDR3 loop is CASSRLDLMNTEAFF. The sequenced part of the CDR3 DNA is TGTGCCAGCAGTCGTCTAGACTTAATGAACACTGAA. The genes are TRBV6-2 or TRBV6-3 and TRBJ1-1; D call uncertain. Read sequence stops 3 residues before the CDR3 end, and the germline J gene provides the missing end. CDR1 and CDR2 (germline): MNHEY, SVGEGT. V was shortened by 5 bases and J by 0 bases, with 13 bases between the two germline ends. The CDR3 is made up of 15 amino acids.

To note about this clone: Read coverage stops 3 residues before the CDR3 terminus; the germline J gene supplies the remainder. This chain connects TRBV2 to TRBJ2-5; TRBD2 aligns across 8 bases. Germline values: CDR1 SNHLY, CDR2 FYNNEI. The J segment lost 0 bases and the V segment lost 3 bases, leaving 3 bases of the junction unmatched. This CDR3 is 15 amino acids long. The DNA read from the CDR3 is TGTGCCAGCAGTGAGGAGCGGGGGTACCAAGAGACC. It specifies CASSEERGYQET. The whole CDR3 sequence reads CASSEERGYQETQYF.

Comment on this clone: The CDR3 end falls 3 residues outside the read, so it is completed with the germline J gene. J is TRBJ2-5 and V is TRBV29-1, with D possibly matching TRBD1 (6 bases). Germline V lookup: CDR1 SQVTM, CDR2 ANQGSEA. Trimming took off 6 bases at V and 4 bases at J, with 12 bases between the two ends. The CDR3 extends over 12 amino acids. The sequenced CDR3 bases are TGCAGCGTGGACAGATTACCAGAGACC. Translated: CSVDRLPET. The CDR3, in full, reads CSVDRLPETQYF.

Note on this clone: The DNA ends 3 residues before the CDR3 does, and the rest of the CDR3 is filled in from the germline J gene. V usage is TRBV27 and J usage is TRBJ1-1; TRBD1 agrees at 8 bases. The CDR3 has 15 residues. The ends lost 7 bases at V and 4 bases at J; junction bases unmatched: 11. The germline V gene encodes CDR1 MNHEY and CDR2 SMNVEV (reference sequence). CDR3 bases read: TGTGCCAGCACTCTTTCCTCAACAGGGGGCACTGAA. Its translation is CASTLSSTGGTE. The full CDR3 is CASTLSSTGGTEAFF.

Comment on this clone: The sequence runs out 3 residues before the end of the CDR3; the remainder is reconstructed from the germline J gene. The V and J genes are TRBV20-1 and TRBJ2-3, with TRBD2 matching 8 bases. Germline assignment: CDR1 DFQATT and CDR2 SNEGSKA (reference sequence). CDR3 length: 15 residues. V was pared by 4 bases and J by 1 base, with 7 bases of the junction left unmatched. The CDR3 spells CSAIISGDRTDTQYF. The DNA read from the CDR3 is TGCAGTGCTATTATTAGCGGGGACCGCACAGATACG.

Details on this clone: Read data end 3 residues before the CDR3 end; the end is taken from the germline J gene. This rearrangement joins TRBV20-1 to TRBJ1-2; TRBD1 aligns across 10 bases. CDR1 is DFQATT, CDR2 SNEGSKA, per germline (reference sequence). The junction had 16 bases not matched to a gene; V was cut back by 6 bases and J by 0 bases. The CDR3 length is 18 residues. The CDR3 is CSARGFGGTGDSNYGYTF. The part of the CDR3 DNA that was read is TGCAGTGCCAGGGGGTTTGGGGGGACAGGGGATTCTAACTATGGC.

Concerning this clone: Sequencing ends 3 residues short of the CDR3 end; the germline J gene provides the rest. J is TRBJ1-1 and V is TRBV5-1; 9 nucleotides line up with TRBD1. Looked up from germline, CDR1 is SGHRS and CDR2 is YFSETQ. The CDR3 covers 14 residues. V shed 7 bases and J 1 base; nucleotides not matched to a gene: 5. The CDR3 bases that were read are TGCGCCAGCCGGACAGGGGCAAGGAACACTGAA. Amino acid sequence: CASRTGARNTE. The CDR3 in full is CASRTGARNTEAFF.

As regards this clone: The read terminates 3 residues ahead of where the CDR3 ends, so the germline J gene completes it. This chain links TRBV5-1 with TRBJ2-2; no clear D. Trimming removed 4 bases from V and 6 bases from J, with 13 bases in between. The CDR3 length is 14 residues. Germline assignment: CDR1 SGHRS and CDR2 YFSETQ. The sequenced part of the CDR3 DNA is TGCGCCAGCAGCGGGTCAGGAAACGCCGGGGAG. As protein: CASSGSGNAGE. The full CDR3 is CASSGSGNAGELFF.

About this clone itself: The DNA ends 3 residues before the CDR3 does, and the rest of the CDR3 is filled in from the germline J gene. V and J are TRBV20-1 and TRBJ1-2; no definite D call. The CDR3 extends over 12 amino acids. CDR1 is DFQATT and CDR2 is SNEGSKA in the germline V gene (reference sequence). Trimming pared 7 bases from V and 4 bases from J, leaving 13 bases between. This chain's CDR3 is CSVGSRGYGYTF. CDR3 bases read: TGCAGTGTAGGGTCTCGTGGCTATGGC.

Comments on this clone: Read sequence stops 3 residues before the CDR3 end, and the germline J gene provides the missing end. V and J are TRBV7-9 and TRBJ1-5, with 8 bases fitting TRBD1. V lost 5 bases to trimming and J lost 8 bases; unmatched junction nucleotides: 8. The CDR3 is 14 amino acids. The V gene's germline CDR1 is SEHNR and CDR2 FQNEAQ (reference sequence). CDR3 bases read: TGTGCCAGCAGCCCCTCAGGGGGCCGGGAGCCC. Translating gives CASSPSGGREP. The whole CDR3 region reads CASSPSGGREPQHF. The full variable domain, its missing parts supplied by reference TRBV7-9 and TRBJ1-5, is DTGVSQNPRHKITKRGQNVTFRCDPISEHNRLYWYRQTLGQGPEFLTYFQNEAQLEKSRLLSDRFSAERPKGSFSTLEIQRTEQGDSAMYLCASSPSGGREPQHFGDGTRLSIL.

A word on this clone: The read halts 3 residues ahead of the CDR3 end, with the missing end drawn from the germline J gene. The chain combines TRBV19 with TRBJ2-3; D possibly corresponds to TRBD2 (6 bases). V shed 2 bases and J shed 1 base, with 13 bases lying between them. Germline CDR1 reads LNHDA; CDR2 reads SQIVND (reference sequence). The CDR3 is made up of 16 amino acids. Incomplete CDR3 DNA: TGTGCCAGTAGTATATCGAAAGGAGGGGGCACAGATACG. Amino acid sequence: CASSISKGGGTDT. In full, the CDR3 reads CASSISKGGGTDTQYF.

To note about this clone: The read gets to within 3 residues of the CDR3 end, and the germline J gene fills in the rest. The chain uses TRBV2 and TRBJ1-2; 12 nucleotides align to TRBD1. CDR1 and CDR2 from the germline V gene are SNHLY and FYNNEI. The CDR3 spans 15 residues. The sequenced CDR3 bases are TGTGCCAGCAGAGTTGGGACAGGGGGCGCGGGAGGC. Translating gives CASRVGTGGAGG. The full CDR3 is CASRVGTGGAGGYTF.

As regards this clone: The read comes to an end 3 residues before the CDR3 does, leaving the germline J gene to fill in the end. The chain couples TRBV5-6 to TRBJ2-3; 8 positions match TRBD2. The CDR3 sequence is 15 residues long. The V and J ends lost 3 bases and 0 bases, in that order; junction bases with no gene match: 3. From germline, CDR1 is SGHDT and CDR2 YYEEEE. Incomplete CDR3 DNA: TGTGCCAGCAGCTCCCCTAGCGGGAGCACAGATACG. Translating it yields CASSSPSGSTDT. The full CDR3 protein reads CASSSPSGSTDTQYF.

Details on this clone: The sequenced fragment ends 3 residues before the CDR3 boundary, so the rest is inferred from the germline J gene. The genes are TRBV6-2 or TRBV6-3 and TRBJ2-3, with D maybe TRBD1 (5 bases). Between the trimmed V and J ends, which lost 0 bases and 2 bases, there was a span of 9 bases. The CDR3 contains 15 residues. The germline CDR1 and CDR2 sequences are MNHEY and SVGEGT. CDR3 loop: CASSYSKQDTDTQYF. Incomplete CDR3 DNA: TGTGCCAGCAGTTACTCGAAACAGGACACAGATACG.

About this clone: The read stops 3 residues short of the end of the CDR3; the missing end is completed from the germline J gene. This sequence joins TRBV20-1 and TRBJ2-1; 7 bases map to TRBD2. This CDR3 has 16 residues. Germline CDR1 and CDR2: DFQATT and SNEGSKA (reference sequence). V was pared by 0 bases and J by 3 bases, with 8 bases of the junction left unmatched. CDR3 bases read: TGCAGTGCTAGAGATTTGGGACGGGGGGACTACAATGAG. Its protein product is CSARDLGRGDYNE. The whole CDR3 sequence reads CSARDLGRGDYNEQFF.

On this clone itself: The read is 3 residues too short to cover the CDR3 end, so that end is filled in from the germline J gene. The chain carries TRBV9 and TRBJ2-2, with D perhaps matching TRBD2 (5 bases). Trimming took off 1 base at V and 5 bases at J, with 12 bases between the two ends. Germline V lookup: CDR1 SGDLS, CDR2 YYNGEE. This CDR3 is built from 15 residues. CDR3: CASSVWDQRTGELFF. The DNA read from the CDR3 is TGTGCCAGCAGCGTATGGGATCAGCGGACCGGGGAG.

Turning to this clone: The read ends 3 residues shy of where the CDR3 ends; the end is completed using the germline J gene. The chain recombines TRBV11-2 with TRBJ2-5, with TRBD2 matching over 9 bases. J was trimmed by 2 bases and V by 8 bases; bases with no gene match: 9. CDR1 SGHAT and CDR2 FQNNGV come from the germline V gene. This CDR3 contains 15 residues. This chain's CDR3 is CASRRLSGGQETQYF. Incomplete CDR3 DNA: TGTGCCAGCCGACGACTAAGCGGGGGGCAAGAGACC.

Comment on this clone: The CDR3 is cut off 3 residues early in the read; its end comes from the germline J gene. This sequence joins TRBV7-2 and TRBJ2-5; D is undetermined. Germline V lookup: CDR1 SGHTA, CDR2 FQGNSA. The CDR3 has 15 residues. Trimming left V 2 bases short and J 0 bases short, with 10 bases between. The part of the CDR3 DNA that was read is TGTGCCAGCAGCTTACAGCGATTGTACCAAGAGACC. Protein: CASSLQRLYQET. The full CDR3 is CASSLQRLYQETQYF.

Of note for this clone: The read finishes 3 residues shy of the CDR3 end, and the germline J gene is used to complete it. V is TRBV5-4 and J is TRBJ2-7; 8 bases are shared with TRBD1. CDR1 SGHNT and CDR2 YYREEE come from the germline V gene (reference sequence). V lost 3 bases and J lost 1; bases outside the gene matches: 3. The CDR3 is 14 residues long. The CDR3 loop is CASSSDRDSYEQYF. CDR3 DNA, as far as it was read: TGTGCCAGCAGCTCGGACAGGGATTCCTACGAG.

CDR3 DNA (partial): TGCGCCAGCAGCTTGAAGGGGATACAAGAGACC. Protein sequence: CASSLKGIQET. The complete CDR3 protein is CASSLKGIQETQYF. The chain has TRBV5-1 and TRBJ2-5; maybe TRBD1 (5 bases). The read gets to within 3 residues of the CDR3 end, and the germline J gene fills in the rest. The germline V gene encodes CDR1 SGHRS and CDR2 YFSETQ. V was clipped by 1 base and J by 2 bases, with 9 bases between them. The CDR3 has 14 amino acids.

With respect to this clone: The DNA ends 3 residues before the CDR3 does, and the rest of the CDR3 is filled in from the germline J gene. J is TRBJ2-5 and V is TRBV20-1, with TRBD2 matching over 7 bases. The CDR3 totals 11 residues. Germline-derived CDR1 and CDR2 are DFQATT and SNEGSKA (reference sequence). Trimming took 1 base from V and 7 from J; bases not matched to a gene: 0. The sequenced CDR3 bases are TGCAGTGCTAGAGGGGGGGGGACC. It translates to CSARGGGT. In full, the CDR3 reads CSARGGGTQYF.

A word on this clone: The observed sequence ends 3 residues before the CDR3 terminus, with the missing tail filled in from the germline J gene. J is TRBJ2-1 and V is TRBV7-2; the D is unclear. Germline values: CDR1 SGHTA, CDR2 FQGNSA. There are 13 residues in the CDR3. V dropped 6 bases and J dropped 3 bases, with 9 bases sitting between them. CDR3 amino acids: CASSSQGYNEQFF. CDR3 bases read: TGTGCCAGCAGTTCCCAAGGCTACAATGAG. Variable domain in full (rest from reference TRBV7-2 and TRBJ2-1): GAGVSQSPSNKVTEKGKDVELRCDPISGHTALYWYRQSLGQGLEFLIYFQGNSAPDKSGLPSDRFSAERTGGSVSTLTIQRTQQEDSAVYLCASSSQGYNEQFFGPGTRLTVL.

Points on this clone: The read comes to an end 3 residues before the CDR3 does, leaving the germline J gene to fill in the end. The chain joins TRBV2 to TRBJ2-5, with 14 bases identical to TRBD2. The trim removed 6 bases at V and 0 bases at J, leaving 6 bases unmatched. The CDR3 loop spans 17 amino acids. Looked up from germline, CDR1 is SNHLY and CDR2 is FYNNEI. The DNA read from the CDR3 is TGTGCCAGCAGCGGGACTAGCGGGAGAGGGCACCAAGAGACC. Protein: CASSGTSGRGHQET. The whole CDR3 sequence is CASSGTSGRGHQETQYF.

Remarks on this clone: Sequencing ends 3 residues short of the CDR3 end; the germline J gene provides the rest. The rearrangement links TRBV5-1 to TRBJ2-3; D ambiguous. The germline V and J ends were trimmed by 3 bases and 8 bases, with 16 bases remaining between them. The germline gives CDR1 SGHRS, CDR2 YFSETQ. This CDR3 spans 14 amino acids. The DNA read from the CDR3 is TGCGCCAGCAGCTGGGCAGACGGCTCAACTACG. Translating it yields CASSWADGSTT. The complete CDR3 sequence is CASSWADGSTTQYF. Using reference TRBV5-1 and TRBJ2-3 for the parts outside the CDR3, the full variable domain is KAGVTQTPRYLIKTRGQQVTLSCSPISGHRSVSWYQQTPGQGLQFLFEYFSETQRNKGNFPGRFSGRQFSNSRSEMNVSTLELGDSALYLCASSWADGSTTQYFGPGTRLTVL.